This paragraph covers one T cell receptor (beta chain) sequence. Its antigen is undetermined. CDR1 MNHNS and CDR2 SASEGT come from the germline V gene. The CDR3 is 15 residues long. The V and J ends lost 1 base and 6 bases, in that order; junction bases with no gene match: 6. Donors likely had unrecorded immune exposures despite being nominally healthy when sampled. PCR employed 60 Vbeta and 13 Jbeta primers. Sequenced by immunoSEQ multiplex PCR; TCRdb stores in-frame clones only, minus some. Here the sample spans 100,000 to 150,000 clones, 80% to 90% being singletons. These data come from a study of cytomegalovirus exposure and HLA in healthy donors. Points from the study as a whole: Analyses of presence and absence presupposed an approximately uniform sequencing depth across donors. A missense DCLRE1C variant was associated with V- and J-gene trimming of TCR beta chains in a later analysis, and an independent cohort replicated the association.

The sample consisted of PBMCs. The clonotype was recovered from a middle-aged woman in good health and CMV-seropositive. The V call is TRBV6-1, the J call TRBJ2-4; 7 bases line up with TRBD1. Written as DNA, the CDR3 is TGTGCCAGCAGTGAAGTACTGGCAGGGGGAAACATTCAGTACTTC. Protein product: CASSEVLAGGNIQYF.